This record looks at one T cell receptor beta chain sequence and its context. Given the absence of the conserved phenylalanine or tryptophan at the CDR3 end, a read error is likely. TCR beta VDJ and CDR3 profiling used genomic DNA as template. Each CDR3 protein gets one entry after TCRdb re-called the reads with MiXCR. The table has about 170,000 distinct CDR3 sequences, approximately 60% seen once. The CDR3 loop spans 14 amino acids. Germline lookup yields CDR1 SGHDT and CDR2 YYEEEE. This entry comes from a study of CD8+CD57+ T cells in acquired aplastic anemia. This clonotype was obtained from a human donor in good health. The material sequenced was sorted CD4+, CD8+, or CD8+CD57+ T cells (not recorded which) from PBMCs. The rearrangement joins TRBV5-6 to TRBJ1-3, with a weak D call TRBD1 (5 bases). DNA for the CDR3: TGTGCCAGCAGCTTACAGAGGCAGGGAAACGCCATATATCTT. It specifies CASSLQRQGNAIYL.